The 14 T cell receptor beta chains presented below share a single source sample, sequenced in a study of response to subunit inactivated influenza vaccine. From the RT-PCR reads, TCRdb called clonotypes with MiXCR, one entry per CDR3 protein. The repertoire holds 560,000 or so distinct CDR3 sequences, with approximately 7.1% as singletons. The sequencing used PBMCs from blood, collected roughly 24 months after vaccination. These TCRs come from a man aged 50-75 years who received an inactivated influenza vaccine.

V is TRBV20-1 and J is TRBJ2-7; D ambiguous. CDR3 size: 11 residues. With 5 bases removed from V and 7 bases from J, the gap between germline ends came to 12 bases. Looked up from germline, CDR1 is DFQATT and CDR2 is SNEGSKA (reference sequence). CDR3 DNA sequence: TGCAGTGCTTCGGACCCTATGGAGCAGTACTTC. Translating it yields CSASDPMEQYF.

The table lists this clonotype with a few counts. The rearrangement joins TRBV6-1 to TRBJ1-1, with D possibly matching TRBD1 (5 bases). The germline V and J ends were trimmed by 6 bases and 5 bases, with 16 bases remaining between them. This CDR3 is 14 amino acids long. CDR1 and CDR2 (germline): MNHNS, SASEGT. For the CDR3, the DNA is TGTGCCAGCAGCTCCGGTAGCCCAGGGACTGAAGCTTTCTTT. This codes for CASSSGSPGTEAFF.

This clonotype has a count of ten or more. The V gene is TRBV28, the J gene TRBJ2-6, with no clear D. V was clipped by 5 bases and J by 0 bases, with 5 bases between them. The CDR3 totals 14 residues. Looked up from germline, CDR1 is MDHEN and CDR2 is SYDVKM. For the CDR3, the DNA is TGTGCCAGCAGTCCCCCCTCTGGGGCCAACGTCCTGACTTTC. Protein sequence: CASSPPSGANVLTF. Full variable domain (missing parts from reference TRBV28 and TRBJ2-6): DVKVTQSSRYLVKRTGEKVFLECVQDMDHENMFWYRQDPGLGLRLIYFSYDVKMKEKGDIPEGYSVSREKKERFSLILESASTNQTSMYLCASSPPSGANVLTFGAGSRLTVL.

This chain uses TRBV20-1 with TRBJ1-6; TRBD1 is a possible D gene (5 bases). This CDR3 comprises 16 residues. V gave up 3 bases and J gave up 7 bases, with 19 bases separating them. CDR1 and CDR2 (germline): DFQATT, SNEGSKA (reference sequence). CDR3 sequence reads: CSASWDGTPGNSPLHF. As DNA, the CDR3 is TGCAGTGCTAGTTGGGACGGGACCCCGGGGAATTCACCCCTCCACTTT.

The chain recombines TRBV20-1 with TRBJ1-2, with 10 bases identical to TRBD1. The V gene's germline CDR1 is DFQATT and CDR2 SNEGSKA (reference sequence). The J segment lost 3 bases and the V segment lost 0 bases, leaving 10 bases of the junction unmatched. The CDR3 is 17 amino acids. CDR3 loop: CSARDWPTGGDDYGYTF. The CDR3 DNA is TGCAGTGCTAGAGATTGGCCGACAGGGGGCGACGACTATGGCTACACCTTC.

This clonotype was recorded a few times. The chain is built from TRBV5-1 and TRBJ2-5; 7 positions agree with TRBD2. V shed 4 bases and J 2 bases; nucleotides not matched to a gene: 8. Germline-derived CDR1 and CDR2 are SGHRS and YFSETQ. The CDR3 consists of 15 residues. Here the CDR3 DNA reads TGCGCCAGCAGCCGTCAACCGGGACTACAAGAGACCCAGTACTTC. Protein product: CASSRQPGLQETQYF.

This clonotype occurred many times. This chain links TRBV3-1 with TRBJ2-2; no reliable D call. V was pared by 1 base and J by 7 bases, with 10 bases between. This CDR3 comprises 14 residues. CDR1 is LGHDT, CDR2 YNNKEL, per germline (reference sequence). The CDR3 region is CASSQATDVGELFF. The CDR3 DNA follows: TGTGCCAGCAGCCAAGCCACGGATGTCGGGGAGCTGTTTTTT.

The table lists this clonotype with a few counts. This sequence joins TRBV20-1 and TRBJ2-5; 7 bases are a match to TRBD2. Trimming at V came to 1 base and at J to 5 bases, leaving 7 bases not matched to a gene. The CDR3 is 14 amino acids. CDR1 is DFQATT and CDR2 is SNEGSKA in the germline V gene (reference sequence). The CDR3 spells CSARAAGVGETQYF. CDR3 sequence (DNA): TGCAGTGCTAGAGCTGCGGGAGTAGGGGAGACCCAGTACTTC.

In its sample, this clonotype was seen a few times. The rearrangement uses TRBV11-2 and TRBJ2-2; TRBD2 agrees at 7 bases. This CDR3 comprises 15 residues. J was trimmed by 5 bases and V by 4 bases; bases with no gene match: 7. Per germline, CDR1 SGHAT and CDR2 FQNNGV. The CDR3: CASSSRLAGTGELFF. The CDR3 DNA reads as TGTGCCAGCAGCTCCCGACTAGCTGGGACCGGGGAGCTGTTTTTT.

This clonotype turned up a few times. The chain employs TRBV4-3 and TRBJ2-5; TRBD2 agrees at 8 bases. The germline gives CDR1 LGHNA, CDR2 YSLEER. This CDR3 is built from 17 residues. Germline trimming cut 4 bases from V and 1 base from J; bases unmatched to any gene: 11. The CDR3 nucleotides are TGCGCCAGCAGCCCCGAGGGGGTAGCGGGGACCCAAGAGACCCAGTACTTC. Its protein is CASSPEGVAGTQETQYF.

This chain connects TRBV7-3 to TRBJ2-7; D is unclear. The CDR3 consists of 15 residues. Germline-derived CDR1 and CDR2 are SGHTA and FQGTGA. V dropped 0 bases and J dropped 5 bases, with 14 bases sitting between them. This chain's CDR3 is CASSLTRPSKDEQYF. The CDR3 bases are TGTGCCAGCAGCTTAACCAGACCGTCTAAAGACGAGCAGTACTTC.

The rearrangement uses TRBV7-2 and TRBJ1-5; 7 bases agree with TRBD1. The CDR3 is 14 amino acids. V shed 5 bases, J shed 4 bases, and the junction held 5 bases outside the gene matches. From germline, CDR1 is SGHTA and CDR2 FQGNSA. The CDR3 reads CASSDRAGNQPQHF. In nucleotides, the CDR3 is TGTGCCAGCAGCGACAGGGCCGGGAATCAGCCCCAGCATTTT.

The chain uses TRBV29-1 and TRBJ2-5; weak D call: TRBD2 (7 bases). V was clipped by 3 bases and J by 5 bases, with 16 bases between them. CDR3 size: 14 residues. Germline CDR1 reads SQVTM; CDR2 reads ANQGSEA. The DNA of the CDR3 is TGCAGCGTTGAGTGGAGGGGGGGCGTGGAGACCCAGTACTTC. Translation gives CSVEWRGGVETQYF.

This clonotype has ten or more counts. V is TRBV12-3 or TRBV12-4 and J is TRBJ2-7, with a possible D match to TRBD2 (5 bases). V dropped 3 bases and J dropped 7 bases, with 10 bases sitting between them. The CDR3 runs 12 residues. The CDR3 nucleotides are TGTGCCAGCAGTTTCACCCCGGGAGAGCAGTACTTC. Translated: CASSFTPGEQYF.